Listed below are T cell receptor beta chains from one sample, sequenced in a study of cytomegalovirus exposure and HLA in healthy donors. Method: immunoSEQ multiplex PCR; TCRdb's copy keeps in-frame clones and lacks some. The table records under 300,000 clones, approximately 84% of them present only once. Sequenced material: PBMCs. The receptors come from a woman between 40 and 50 years old in good health and CMV-seropositive. The CDR3 runs from the conserved cysteine through the conserved F or W. A D gene is named only where the DNA matches it firmly. The size of a clone is reported for some rows only, either as once, few or many, or as a class for expanded clones.

J gene | D gene | V gene | clone size | CDR3 DNA | CDR3 protein
TRBJ1-1 | TRBD1 | TRBV5-1 | once | TGCGCCACTAAAGGGACAGGGGGCCTCAACACTGAAGCTTTCTTT | CATKGTGGLNTEAFF
TRBJ1-1 | NA | TRBV11-2 | NA | TGTGCCAGCAGCTCAAGACACCCGGGGATGAACACTGAAGCTTTCTTT | CASSSRHPGMNTEAFF
TRBJ1-1 | TRBD1 | TRBV19 | NA | TGTGCCAGTAGTAGGGTAGATGGGACAGGTGAAGCTTTCTTT | CASSRVDGTGEAFF
TRBJ1-4 | TRBD1 | TRBV28 | NA | TGTGCCAGCAGTTTAACAGGGGGCAGAGGTGAAAAACTGTTTTTT | CASSLTGGRGEKLFF
TRBJ2-2 | TRBD2 | TRBV5-1 | NA | TGCGCCAGCAGCCCGACTAGCGGGAGTACCACCGGGGAGCTGTTTTTT | CASSPTSGSTTGELFF
TRBJ1-1 | NA | TRBV30 | NA | TGTGCCTGGGGGGAAGATCCGAAAGGGGCTGAAGCTTTCTTT | CAWGEDPKGAEAFF
TRBJ1-2 | NA | TRBV21-1 | NA | TGTGCCAGCAGCAAAGCGCTTTTTTCCGGGTCAAATGGCTACACCTTC | CASSKALFSGSNGYTF
TRBJ1-4 | TRBD1 | TRBV29-1 | NA | TGCAGCGTTGTCTTGACAGGGTCGAATGAAAAACTGTTTTTT | CSVVLTGSNEKLFF
TRBJ2-3 | NA | TRBV7-2 | NA | TGTGCCAGCAGCTCCGGACTTCCCGTCACGACGCAGTATTTT | CASSSGLPVTTQYF
TRBJ2-1 | NA | TRBV7-3 | NA | TGTGCCAGCAGCCCCCAATTGGTGACTGACCCCGAAAAGCAGTTCTTC | CASSPQLVTDPEKQFF
TRBJ2-2 | TRBD2 | TRBV7-3 | few | TGTGCCAGCGGCGAGCGGGAGACCGGGGAGCTGTTTTTT | CASGERETGELFF
TRBJ1-4 | TRBD1 | TRBV5-6 | NA | TGTGCCAGCAGCTTGTTGCTGGGCGGACAGGGCACTAATGAAAAACTGTTTTTT | CASSLLLGGQGTNEKLFF
TRBJ1-1 | TRBD1 | TRBV18 | NA | TGTGCCAGCTCACCGGGGACAGCACACACTGAAGCTTTCTTT | CASSPGTAHTEAFF
TRBJ2-7 | NA | TRBV6-5 | NA | TGTGCCAGCAGTTACTCGAAATCCGGGAGCTCCTACGAGCAGTACTTC | CASSYSKSGSSYEQYF
TRBJ1-5 | TRBD1 | TRBV7-9 | NA | TGTGCCAGCAGCTTAGCGGGGGGTGGACAGGGTAGCAATCAGCCCCAGCATTTT | CASSLAGGGQGSNQPQHF
TRBJ2-1 | TRBD2 | TRBV6-5 | NA | TGTGCCAGCAGTCCCTGGACTAGCGGGAGCTATGAGCAGTTCTTC | CASSPWTSGSYEQFF
TRBJ1-5 | NA | TRBV7-2 | NA | TGTGCCAGCAGCTCCAACAATCAGCCCCAGCATTTT | CASSSNNQPQHF
TRBJ2-2 | NA | TRBV27 | NA | TGTGCCAGCAGCTCTTCCGGAGCTCGTAACACCGGGGAGCTGTTTTTT | CASSSSGARNTGELFF
TRBJ2-5 | TRBD1 | TRBV6-5 | NA | TGTGCCAGCAGGGGGACAGGGCGGGAGACCCAGTACTTC | CASRGTGRETQYF
TRBJ2-7 | NA | TRBV5-1 | NA | TGCGCCAGCAGCCTAAGCGTTCTCTCCTACGAGCAGTACTTC | CASSLSVLSYEQYF
TRBJ2-7 | TRBD2 | TRBV29-1 | NA | TGCAGCGTTGAAGCGGGAGGGACCTACGAGCAGTACTTC | CSVEAGGTYEQYF
TRBJ2-1 | NA | TRBV13 | NA | TGTGCCAGCAGCTTAGGGGTAGGGGCCAATGAGCAGTTCTTC | CASSLGVGANEQFF
TRBJ1-1 | NA | TRBV6-1 | NA | TGTGCCACCAGTGAGGGGGGGTGGGGGAGCACTGAAGCTTTCTTT | CATSEGGWGSTEAFF
TRBJ2-1 | NA | TRBV30 | NA | TGTGCCTGGAGAGACAGTAACGAGCAGTTCTTC | CAWRDSNEQFF
TRBJ2-7 | TRBD2 | TRBV2 | NA | TGTGCCAGCATGAAGTATGAGACTAGCGAGTTCTACGAGCAGTACTTC | CASMKYETSEFYEQYF
TRBJ2-1 | NA | TRBV2 | NA | TGTGCCAGCGGGGGACTCGAACAGTTCTTC | CASGGLEQFF
TRBJ1-1 | TRBD1 | TRBV7-9 | NA | TGTGCCAGCAGCTTAGCTACGACAGGGGGTAGCACTGAAGCTTTCTTT | CASSLATTGGSTEAFF
TRBJ1-1 | NA | TRBV6-1 | NA | TGTGCCAGCAGTGACAGAGGGACTGAAGCTTTCTTT | CASSDRGTEAFF
TRBJ2-2 | NA | TRBV4-1 | NA | TGCGCCAGCAGCCAAGAGGACACGCCCGGGGAGCTGTTTTTT | CASSQEDTPGELFF
TRBJ1-2 | NA | TRBV11-3 | NA | TGTGCCAGCAGCTTAGGATCCGGGAGGGGGAACTATGGCTACACCTTC | CASSLGSGRGNYGYTF
TRBJ2-3 | NA | TRBV4-2 | NA | TGTGCCAGCAGCCAAGATATGGCATCATCGCTTACAGATACGCAGTATTTT | CASSQDMASSLTDTQYF
TRBJ2-1 | NA | TRBV25-1 | NA | TGTGCCAGCAGTGAAGTCAGCAGGGAGCAGTTCTTC | CASSEVSREQFF
TRBJ2-3 | NA | TRBV4-3 | NA | TGCGCCAGCAGCCAAGAATTTCTAGCACAAAGCACAGATACGCAGTATTTT | CASSQEFLAQSTDTQYF
TRBJ2-7 | TRBD1 | TRBV4-3 | few | TGCGCCAGCAGCCAAGCCCGAGGGGGCCTCTCACTCTCCTACGAGCAGTACTTC | CASSQARGGLSLSYEQYF
TRBJ2-3 | NA | TRBV6-5 | NA | TGTGCCAGCAGTTACGGGAGCGGCCTCCGCACAGATACGCAGTATTTT | CASSYGSGLRTDTQYF
TRBJ2-7 | NA | TRBV7-9 | NA | TGTGCCAGCAGCTTACCGAGAACGGGAGCCCACGAGCAGTACTTC | CASSLPRTGAHEQYF
TRBJ2-2 | NA | TRBV6-5 | NA | TGTGCCAGCAGTTCTCCCGACAGGAGGAACACCGGGGAGCTGTTTTTT | CASSSPDRRNTGELFF
TRBJ1-2 | NA | TRBV18 | NA | TGTGCCAGCTCACCACCGGTTTACAGGCCTTATGGCTACACCTTC | CASSPPVYRPYGYTF
TRBJ2-1 | NA | TRBV6-6 | NA | TGTGCCAGTGTACCGGGGGGCTTCTACAATGAGCAGTTCTTC | CASVPGGFYNEQFF
TRBJ1-1 | TRBD1 | TRBV30 | NA | TGTGCCTGGAGTACACAGGGGGCTACGGAAGCTTTCTTT | CAWSTQGATEAFF
TRBJ1-2 | NA | TRBV30 | NA | TGTGCCTGGAGTGTTCAGGGTGGACATGGCTACACCTTC | CAWSVQGGHGYTF
TRBJ2-7 | TRBD1 | TRBV18 | once | TGTGCCAGCTCAGGGACAGGGGGTCACGAGCAGTACTTC | CASSGTGGHEQYF
TRBJ2-1 | NA | TRBV9 | once | TGTGCCAGCAGCGTAGGTGGCAGTGAGCAGTTCTTC | CASSVGGSEQFF
TRBJ2-2 | TRBD2 | TRBV7-8 | NA | TGTGCCAGCAGTTTGTCCACTAGCGTAAACACCGGGGAGCTGTTTTTT | CASSLSTSVNTGELFF
TRBJ1-5 | NA | TRBV28 | NA | TGTGCCATCCGATCGGGGGGACCCAATCAGCCCCAGCATTTT | CAIRSGGPNQPQHF
TRBJ1-5 | NA | TRBV6-5 | NA | TGTGCCAGCAGTTACTCGTTAGCCGTTAATCAGCCCCAGCATTTT | CASSYSLAVNQPQHF
TRBJ2-7 | TRBD2 | TRBV30 | NA | TGTGCCTGGAGTGTAGCGGGACCGACCTACGAGCAGTACTTC | CAWSVAGPTYEQYF
TRBJ2-7 | TRBD1 | TRBV5-1 | NA | TGCGCCAGTTCGGGACAGGACTCCTACGAGCAGTACTTC | CASSGQDSYEQYF
TRBJ1-1 | NA | TRBV28 | NA | TGTGCCAGCAGCCTGAACCTCTACGCTTTCTTT | CASSLNLYAFF
TRBJ2-7 | TRBD2 | TRBV27 | NA | TGTGCCAGCAGTTTATCCACCGGGACTAGCGGCTCCTACGAGCAGTACTTC | CASSLSTGTSGSYEQYF
TRBJ2-7 | NA | TRBV30 | NA | TGTGCCTGGAGTGCTAGCTTTGGCGAGCAGTACTTC | CAWSASFGEQYF
TRBJ2-2 | TRBD1 | TRBV6-5 | NA | TGTGCCAGCAGCTCCGGGACAGCGAACACCGGGGAGCTGTTTTTT | CASSSGTANTGELFF